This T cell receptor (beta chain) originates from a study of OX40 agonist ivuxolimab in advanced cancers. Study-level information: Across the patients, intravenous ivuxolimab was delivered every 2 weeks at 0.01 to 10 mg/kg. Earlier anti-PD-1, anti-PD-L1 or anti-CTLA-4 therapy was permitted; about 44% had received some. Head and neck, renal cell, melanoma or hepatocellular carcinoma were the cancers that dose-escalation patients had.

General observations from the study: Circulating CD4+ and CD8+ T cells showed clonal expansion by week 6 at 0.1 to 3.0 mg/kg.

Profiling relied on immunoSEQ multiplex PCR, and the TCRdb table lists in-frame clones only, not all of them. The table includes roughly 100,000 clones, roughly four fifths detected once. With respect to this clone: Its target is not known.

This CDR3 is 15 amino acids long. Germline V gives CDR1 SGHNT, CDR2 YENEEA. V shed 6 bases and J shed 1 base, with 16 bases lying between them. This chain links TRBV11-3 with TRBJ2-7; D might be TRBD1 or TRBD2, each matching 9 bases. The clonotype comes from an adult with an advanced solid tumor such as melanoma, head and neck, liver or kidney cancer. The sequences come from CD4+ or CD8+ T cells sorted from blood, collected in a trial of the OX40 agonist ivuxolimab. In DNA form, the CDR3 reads TGTGCCAGCAGTGCGGGGGGGACAGGGTCCTACGAGCAGTACTTC. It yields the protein CASSAGGTGSYEQYF.